This T cell receptor (beta chain) is from a study of blood T cell repertoires in COVID-19. Study-level information: PBMCs, B-cell-depleted T cells, or T cells provided the cDNA or gDNA that made up the material.

The data were produced by immunoSEQ multiplex PCR, yet TCRdb's version contains in-frame clones alone and is incomplete. This table holds some 220,000 clones, roughly nine tenths found once. CDR1 and CDR2 from the germline V gene are MDHEN and SYDVKM. Trimming removed 3 bases from V and 1 base from J; junction bases left unmatched: 5. The CDR3 runs 17 residues. This clone was detected only once. What was sequenced was PBMCs or T cells enriched from blood (not recorded which). The rearrangement uses TRBV28 and TRBJ2-1, with 11 bases fitting TRBD2. The sequence derives from a woman younger than 30 in a cohort exposed to, infected with or recovered from COVID-19 (not recorded which). The CDR3 DNA is TGTGCCAGCAGTTTTAGCGGGAGGGCCATATCCTACAATGAGCAGTTCTTC. Translating gives CASSFSGRAISYNEQFF.